Sequencing of this T cell receptor beta chain was carried out in a study of metastatic and nonmetastatic thyroid tumors. Study-level information: Malignant thyroid and benign thyroid patients provided blood and tumor or nodule tissue whose repertoires were compared.

TCRdb re-analyzed the PCR reads through MiXCR. The repertoire includes about 47,000 clones, under 25% of them detected once, and 3% to 3.5% sits in the top ten. Not a single patient had been given any form of treatment at any point before undergoing thyroid surgery. Trimming pared 4 bases from V and 6 bases from J, leaving 11 bases between. This CDR3 contains 12 residues. Germline-derived CDR1 and CDR2 are SQVTM and ANQGSEA. This clone was found many times. The sequencing sample was made of blood. The chain links TRBV29-1 to TRBJ2-3; D might be TRBD1 or TRBD2, each matching 5 bases. The receptor's source is a male donor with papillary thyroid cancer or a benign thyroid nodule (not recorded which). Some clones in this sample may be carry-over from other donors' samples. The CDR3, as DNA: TGCAGCGTTGTCAAGGGGAGTGATACGCAGTATTTT. Encoded protein: CSVVKGSDTQYF.